This is a list of T cell receptor beta chains from one sample in a study of shared clonotypes between healthy human individuals. Libraries were prepared by immunoSEQ multiplex PCR; TCRdb keeps only in-frame clonotypes and omits some of them. The data contain some 1,900,000 clones, about 95% of them seen just once; the ten biggest clones take up more than 0.95%. Input material: naive CD8+ T cells sorted from blood. These receptor sequences come from a man between 18 and 29 years old in good health. CDR3s include the opening cysteine and the closing phenylalanine or tryptophan. The D gene is left open where the match is weak. Clone size, where shown, is once, few, many, or a class for clones that have expanded.

CDR3 DNA | CDR3 protein | J gene | V gene | CDR3 length | D gene | clone size
TGTGCCAGCAGTGATCGACAGGGCCCCGAAAAACTGTTTTTT | CASSDRQGPEKLFF | TRBJ1-4 | TRBV6-1 | 14 | TRBD1 | -
TGTGCCAGCAGTTCCCGGACTAGTCCAGATACGCAGTATTTT | CASSSRTSPDTQYF | TRBJ2-3 | TRBV6-6 | 14 | TRBD2 | -
TGCGCCAGCAGCGGAGTCGGCACAGATACGCAGTATTTT | CASSGVGTDTQYF | TRBJ2-3 | TRBV4-1 | 13 | - | -
TGTGCCAGCGGAGGGACAGCCGAATACAATGAGCAGTTCTTC | CASGGTAEYNEQFF | TRBJ2-1 | TRBV6-5 | 14 | - | -
TGTGCCAGCAGCCCCCACTCCTACGAGCAGTACTTC | CASSPHSYEQYF | TRBJ2-7 | TRBV7-8 | 12 | - | -
TGTGCCAGCAGCGTAGCTATGAGCGGCGGGACCTATGGCTACACCTTC | CASSVAMSGGTYGYTF | TRBJ1-2 | TRBV9 | 16 | - | once
TGTGCCAGCAGCTTGGACAGGGGGTCTGGGGCCAACGTCCTGACTTTC | CASSLDRGSGANVLTF | TRBJ2-6 | TRBV5-4 | 16 | TRBD1 | -
TGTGCCTGGAGTGCGGCCCAGGAAGGTAATTCACCCCTCCACTTT | CAWSAAQEGNSPLHF | TRBJ1-6 | TRBV30 | 15 | - | -
TGCGCCAGCAGCTTGGAAGGGGGCTTGTCCGGGGAGCTGTTTTTT | CASSLEGGLSGELFF | TRBJ2-2 | TRBV5-1 | 15 | TRBD1 | -
TGTGCCAGCAGCTTCCCAGGGGGCGCCCGAAACGAGCAGTACTTC | CASSFPGGARNEQYF | TRBJ2-7 | TRBV7-9 | 15 | TRBD1 | -
TGTGCCAGCAGTGAAGCGCTTCCGGGACAGGGGACCTACGAGCAGTACTTC | CASSEALPGQGTYEQYF | TRBJ2-7 | TRBV6-1 | 17 | TRBD1 | -
TGCAGCGTCAACAGCTACAATGAGCAGTTCTTC | CSVNSYNEQFF | TRBJ2-1 | TRBV29-1 | 11 | - | -
TGTGCCAGCAGCGTAAGGCAGGGGGCGGAAGCTTTCTTT | CASSVRQGAEAFF | TRBJ1-1 | TRBV9 | 13 | TRBD1 | -
TGCGCCAGCAGGAATTGGGGACAGCCACCGTACGAGCAGTACTTC | CASRNWGQPPYEQYF | TRBJ2-7 | TRBV5-1 | 15 | TRBD1 | -
TGTGCCAGCAGTGAAATTTGGGGGGGGGTTAATGAAAAACTGTTTTTT | CASSEIWGGVNEKLFF | TRBJ1-4 | TRBV6-1 | 16 | - | -
TGTGCCAGCAGTGCGGAAAGGGGAATGGCTAACTATGGCTACACCTTC | CASSAERGMANYGYTF | TRBJ1-2 | TRBV6-1 | 16 | - | -
TGCAGCGTTGAAGAAAATCGTTGGGACAGGGAGAAAGAGACCCAGTACTTC | CSVEENRWDREKETQYF | TRBJ2-5 | TRBV29-1 | 17 | TRBD1 | -
TGTGCCAGCAGTACTGGGGACACCCCGGGTAGCGAGCAGTACTTC | CASSTGDTPGSEQYF | TRBJ2-7 | TRBV7-9 | 15 | - | -
TGTGCCAGCAGTGAACAGAACTATGGCTACACCTTC | CASSEQNYGYTF | TRBJ1-2 | TRBV28 | 12 | - | few
TGTGCCAGCGGATCAGGGGGTGGAAAACTGTTTTTT | CASGSGGGKLFF | TRBJ1-4 | TRBV28 | 12 | TRBD1 | -
TGTGCCAGCAGCTTAGCGGGCCTAGTCGGTCGGGATACGCAGTATTTT | CASSLAGLVGRDTQYF | TRBJ2-3 | TRBV7-9 | 16 | - | -
TGTGCCAGCAGCTGGGGTCTGTACGAGCAGTACTTC | CASSWGLYEQYF | TRBJ2-7 | TRBV5-6 | 12 | - | -
TGTGCCAGCAGTTACGACACCCAGAGGGGTGAGCAGTTCTTC | CASSYDTQRGEQFF | TRBJ2-1 | TRBV6-6 | 14 | - | -